This T cell receptor beta chain emerged from a study of blood T cell repertoires in COVID-19. This CDR3 is built from 12 residues. V was shortened by 8 bases and J by 10 bases, with 12 bases between the two germline ends. The germline V gene has CDR1 MNHNY and CDR2 SVGAGI (reference sequence). Using immunoSEQ multiplex PCR, the repertoire was profiled, and TCRdb retains in-frame clones only, with some absent. The data show around 280,000 clones, with 85% to 90% seen just once and around 10% held by the top ten. The sequencing sample was made of peripheral blood. J is TRBJ1-6 and V is TRBV6-6; a possible D gene is TRBD1 (5 bases). The TCR originated in a woman in her twenties or thirties with COVID-19, enrolled during active disease. The DNA for the CDR3 is TGTGCCAGCGGCTTAAGGGGATCACCCCTCCACTTT. Its translation is CASGLRGSPLHF.